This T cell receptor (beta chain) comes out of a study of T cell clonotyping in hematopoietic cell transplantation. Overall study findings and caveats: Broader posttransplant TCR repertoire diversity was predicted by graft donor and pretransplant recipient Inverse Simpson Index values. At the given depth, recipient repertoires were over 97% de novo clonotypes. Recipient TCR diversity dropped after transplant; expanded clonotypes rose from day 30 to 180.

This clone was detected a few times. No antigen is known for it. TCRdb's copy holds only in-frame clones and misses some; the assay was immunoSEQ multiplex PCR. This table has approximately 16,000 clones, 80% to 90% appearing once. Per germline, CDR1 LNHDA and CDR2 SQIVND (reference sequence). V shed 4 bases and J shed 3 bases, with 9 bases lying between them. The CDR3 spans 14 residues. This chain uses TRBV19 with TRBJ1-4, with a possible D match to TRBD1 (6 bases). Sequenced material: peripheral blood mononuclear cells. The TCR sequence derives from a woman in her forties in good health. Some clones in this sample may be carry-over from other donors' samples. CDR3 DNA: TGTGCCAGTAGTACCGGGACACCTAATGAAAAACTGTTTTTT. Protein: CASSTGTPNEKLFF.